The sequence of this TCR beta chain was determined in a study of blood T cells in healthy people across ages. With a J-beta primer mix and a sample-barcoded 5' primer, a second PCR ran about 7 to 11 cycles. TCRdb used MiXCR to reprocess the 5' RACE reads, holding one entry per CDR3 protein. The table shows nearly 800,000 distinct CDR3 sequences, with 20% to 25% occurring only once. CDR1 and CDR2 (germline): MNHEY, SMNVEV (reference sequence). V dropped 4 bases and J dropped 6; count of bases not matched to a gene: 15. The CDR3 runs 16 residues. This clonotype was detected a few times. The data also belong to a second study, concerning T cells of mothers and their children.

The specimen was blood. The rearrangement uses TRBV27 and TRBJ2-7; 7 bases agree with TRBD1. This clonotype was obtained from a boy aged 5-17 years in good health. The CDR3 DNA sequence: TGTGCCAGCAGTTACTTCCCGGCAGGGACAGTTGGCGAGCAGTACTTC. This sequence encodes CASSYFPAGTVGEQYF.